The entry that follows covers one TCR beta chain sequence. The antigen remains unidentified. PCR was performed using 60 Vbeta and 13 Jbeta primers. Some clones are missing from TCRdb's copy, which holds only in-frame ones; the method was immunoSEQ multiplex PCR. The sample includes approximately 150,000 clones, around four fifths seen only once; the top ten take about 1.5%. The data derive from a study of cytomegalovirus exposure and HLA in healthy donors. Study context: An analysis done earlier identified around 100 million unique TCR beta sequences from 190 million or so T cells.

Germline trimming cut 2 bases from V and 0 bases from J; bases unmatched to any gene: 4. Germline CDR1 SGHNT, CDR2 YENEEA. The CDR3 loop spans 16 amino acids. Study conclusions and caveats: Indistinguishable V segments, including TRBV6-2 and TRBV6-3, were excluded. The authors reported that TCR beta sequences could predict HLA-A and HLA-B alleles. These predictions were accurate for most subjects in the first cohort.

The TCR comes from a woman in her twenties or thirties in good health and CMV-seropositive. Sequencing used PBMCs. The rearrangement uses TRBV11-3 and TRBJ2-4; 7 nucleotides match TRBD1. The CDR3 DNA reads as TGTGCCAGCAGCTTACCACAGGGGATAGCCAAAAACATTCAGTACTTC. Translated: CASSLPQGIAKNIQYF. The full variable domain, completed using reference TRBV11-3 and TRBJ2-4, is EAGVVQSPRYKIIEKKQPVAFWCNPISGHNTLYWYLQNLGQGPELLIRYENEEAVDDSQLPKDRFSAERLKGVDSTLKIQPAELGDSAVYLCASSLPQGIAKNIQYFGAGTRLSVL.